Shown below are 21 T cell receptor beta chains from a single sample sequenced in a study of TIL therapy for anti-PD-1-resistant metastatic lung cancer (dated by TCRdb to 2020 to 2022). TCR beta CDR3 regions were amplified from genomic DNA with the immunoSEQ v3 hsTCRB kit using bias-controlled multiplex PCR. The table was pulled from immuneACCESS by TCRdb, which kept in-frame rearrangements only. Such tables lose some clones; where checked, under half of the loss comes from unresolved V genes, and the rest has no known cause. The sample has roughly 28,000 clones on record, under 80% of them singletons. The leading ten clones occupy around 16% of the sample. This specimen's time point label, interpreted: pre-treatment sample, taken before nivolumab and TIL therapy. The baseline tumor samples were excised metastases, mostly pleural nodules or supraclavicular lymph nodes, taken from the same resection that was used to grow TIL.

The material was tumor tissue, obtained at baseline. These TCRs come from a woman aged 30-85 years with non-small cell lung cancer.

V gene TRBV27 combines with J gene TRBJ2-1; 8 nucleotides line up with TRBD1. Germline CDR1 MNHEY, CDR2 SMNVEV (reference sequence). This CDR3 is 16 amino acids long. With 7 bases clipped from V and 8 bases from J, the junction kept 16 bases outside the gene matches. CDR3 residues: CASNLGQGLRFDEQFF. The CDR3, as DNA: TGTGCCAGCAACCTCGGACAGGGCTTGAGGTTCGATGAGCAGTTCTTC.

The chain links TRBV11-2 to TRBJ1-2; D is unresolved. Germline V gene lookup returns CDR1 SGHAT and CDR2 FQNNGV. V dropped 0 bases and J dropped 14 bases, with 16 bases sitting between them. This CDR3 is 13 amino acids long. In DNA form, the CDR3 reads TGTGCCAGCAGCTTAGATAGACGGACGGCTCAGACCTTC. Protein: CASSLDRRTAQTF.

This chain links TRBV5-1 with TRBJ1-2; 11 nucleotides agree with TRBD1. V lost 3 bases and J lost 4; bases outside the gene matches: 2. The germline V gene has CDR1 SGHRS and CDR2 YFSETQ. CDR3 length: 14 amino acids. This chain's CDR3 is CASSSGQGAYGYTF. Here the CDR3 DNA reads TGCGCCAGCAGCTCAGGACAGGGGGCCTATGGCTACACCTTC.

This CDR3 is CASSYRPWGYNEQFF. The CDR3 nucleotides read TGTGCCAGCAGTTACCGGCCTTGGGGCTACAATGAGCAGTTCTTC. The chain employs TRBV6-5 and TRBJ2-1; D is unclear. Germline CDR1 is MNHEY and CDR2 is SVGAGI. The CDR3 totals 15 residues. Trimming removed 2 bases at V and 3 bases at J, with 11 bases between.

This clone was detected once. The V gene is TRBV21-1, the J gene TRBJ2-7. TRBV21-1 is noted as a pseudogene. CDR3 length: 13 residues. The CDR3 DNA reads TGTGCCAGCAGCAAAGAGCAAGGGGGGGAGCAGTACTTC. It codes for CASSKEQGGEQYF.

This clone was counted only a few times. The chain employs TRBV11-2 and TRBJ2-1; perhaps TRBD2 as D (6 bases). V shed 5 bases and J shed 7 bases, with 15 bases lying between them. The CDR3 totals 14 residues. The germline V gene encodes CDR1 SGHAT and CDR2 FQNNGV. The CDR3 coding sequence is TGTGCCAGCAGCGGGGACTCCCGCTGGAATGAGCAGTTCTTC. The encoded protein is CASSGDSRWNEQFF.

The chain recombines TRBV4-2 with TRBJ2-1; D gene uncertain. Germline loops: CDR1 LGHNA, CDR2 YNFKEQ. The CDR3 sequence is 13 residues long. V was cut by 3 bases and J by 6 bases, with 9 bases left in between. As DNA, the CDR3 is TGTGCCAGCAGCCATTTTATGGGCAATGAGCAGTTCTTC. Translation: CASSHFMGNEQFF.

The chain links TRBV2 to TRBJ2-1, with 14 bases that match TRBD2. V shed 3 bases, J shed 12 bases, and the junction held 7 bases outside the gene matches. In germline, CDR1 is SNHLY, CDR2 FYNNEI. CDR3 length: 15 residues. CDR3 in amino acids: CASSDPGTSGSTQFF. CDR3 sequence (DNA): TGTGCCAGCAGTGACCCTGGGACTAGCGGGAGTACGCAGTTCTTC. The variable domain in full, with the rest retrieved from reference TRBV2 and TRBJ2-1, is EPEVTQTPSHQVTQMGQEVILRCVPISNHLYFYWYRQILGQKVEFLVSFYNNEISEKSEIFDDQFSVERPDGSNFTLKIRSTKLEDSAMYFCASSDPGTSGSTQFFGPGTRLTVL.

This chain links TRBV7-7 with TRBJ2-5, with D unresolved. This CDR3 has 13 residues. V lost 1 base and J lost 2, with 5 bases in between. Per germline, CDR1 SSHAT and CDR2 FNYEAQ (reference sequence). As DNA, the CDR3 is TGTGCCAGCAGCTTAGGGGTTCAAGAGACCCAGTACTTC. It encodes CASSLGVQETQYF.

J is TRBJ2-1 and V is TRBV19, with no clear D. Deletions cut 3 bases from V and 8 bases from J, with 11 bases between. Per germline, CDR1 LNHDA and CDR2 SQIVND (reference sequence). The CDR3 loop spans 13 amino acids. DNA for the CDR3: TGTGCCAGTAGTATGTCCCTCCACCATGAGCAGTTCTTC. Its translation is CASSMSLHHEQFF.

The chain has TRBV10-3 and TRBJ2-7; 8 nucleotides line up with TRBD2. The CDR3 sequence is 15 residues long. J lost 0 bases, V lost 2 bases, and 3 bases had no gene match. The germline V gene encodes CDR1 ENHRY and CDR2 SYGVKD. In DNA, the CDR3 is TGTGCCATCAGTGAGGCGGGACTAGTCTCCTACGAGCAGTACTTC. The encoded protein is CAISEAGLVSYEQYF.

CDR3 nucleotides: TGTGCCAGCTTGCCGGGCCCCACCTACGAGCAGTACTTC. It is translated as CASLPGPTYEQYF. The chain is built from TRBV6-1 and TRBJ2-7; D unclear. The CDR3 spans 13 residues. The germline gives CDR1 MNHNS, CDR2 SASEGT. Trimming shortened V by 8 bases and J by 2 bases, and 13 bases separated the two germline ends.

The V call is TRBV5-1, the J call TRBJ2-7, with D possibly being TRBD2 (6 bases). The CDR3 runs 12 residues. Germline CDR1 reads SGHRS; CDR2 reads YFSETQ. Trimming left V 5 bases short and J 3 bases short, with 9 bases between. In nucleotides, the CDR3 is TGCGCCAGCAGTACGGGAGACTACGAGCAGTACTTC. This translates into CASSTGDYEQYF.

V and J are TRBV4-2 and TRBJ1-2, with TRBD1 as a possible D gene (6 bases). The germline V and J ends were trimmed by 1 base and 8 bases, with 11 bases remaining between them. Germline V gene sequence: CDR1 LGHNA, CDR2 YNFKEQ. This CDR3 is built from 13 residues. The CDR3, as DNA: TGTGCCAGCAGCCAAGTCCCAGGGGACGGCTACACCTTC. It yields the protein CASSQVPGDGYTF.

This clone turned up a few times. The chain joins TRBV5-1 to TRBJ2-6, with 7 nucleotides matching TRBD2. The CDR3 covers 18 residues. In germline, CDR1 is SGHRS, CDR2 YFSETQ. V lost 0 bases and J lost 0; bases outside the gene matches: 6. The CDR3 spells CASSLVVAGSSGANVLTF. CDR3 bases: TGCGCCAGCAGCTTGGTGGTAGCGGGTAGCTCTGGGGCCAACGTCCTGACTTTC. The full variable domain, in which reference TRBV5-1 and TRBJ2-6 provide the parts outside the CDR3, is KAGVTQTPRYLIKTRGQQVTLSCSPISGHRSVSWYQQTPGQGLQFLFEYFSETQRNKGNFPGRFSGRQFSNSRSEMNVSTLELGDSALYLCASSLVVAGSSGANVLTFGAGSRLTVL.

The CDR3 DNA follows: TGCAGCGGGGGAACGGGGGACGGGGAGCTGTTTTTT. It encodes CSGGTGDGELFF. The J gene is TRBJ2-2, the V gene TRBV29-1; the D gene is possibly TRBD2 (6 bases). The germline V and J ends were trimmed by 7 bases and 7 bases, with 13 bases remaining between them. This CDR3 is built from 12 residues. Germline V gene sequence: CDR1 SQVTM, CDR2 ANQGSEA.

The V gene is TRBV5-4, the J gene TRBJ2-5; possible D gene TRBD2, 6 bases. The CDR3 is 14 residues long. Germline V gene sequence: CDR1 SGHNT, CDR2 YYREEE (reference sequence). V lost 2 bases and J 0 bases, leaving 8 bases between the germline ends. The CDR3 region is CASSFAGNQETQYF. In nucleotides, the CDR3 is TGTGCCAGCAGCTTCGCGGGAAACCAAGAGACCCAGTACTTC.

J is TRBJ2-7 and V is TRBV7-2, with TRBD2 identical over 8 bases. The CDR3 runs 13 residues. Germline V CDR1 and CDR2: SGHTA, FQGNSA. Germline trimming cut 3 bases from V and 7 bases from J; bases unmatched to any gene: 5. The CDR3 reads CASSFSGAPEQYF. In DNA form, the CDR3 reads TGTGCCAGCAGCTTTAGCGGGGCCCCAGAGCAGTACTTC.

J is TRBJ1-5 and V is TRBV27; TRBD1 might be the D (6 bases). Trimming cost V 5 bases and J 2 bases, with 16 bases left between them. The CDR3 extends over 16 amino acids. Germline assignment: CDR1 MNHEY and CDR2 SMNVEV (reference sequence). The CDR3 here is CASSPPGQSGNQPQHF. The CDR3 DNA reads as TGTGCCAGCAGTCCCCCCGGACAGTCGGGCAATCAGCCCCAGCATTTT.

V and J are TRBV19 and TRBJ1-5; 8 bases match TRBD1. Trimming took 3 bases from V and 9 from J; bases not matched to a gene: 13. The CDR3 covers 16 residues. The germline CDR1 and CDR2 sequences are LNHDA and SQIVND (reference sequence). This chain's CDR3 is CASSIGTDRGEWPQHF. The DNA for the CDR3 is TGTGCCAGTAGTATCGGCACCGACAGGGGAGAGTGGCCCCAGCATTTT. Variable domain in full (rest from reference TRBV19 and TRBJ1-5): DGGITQSPKYLFRKEGQNVTLSCEQNLNHDAMYWYRQDPGQGLRLIYYSQIVNDFQKGDIAEGYSVSREKKESFPLTVTSAQKNPTAFYLCASSIGTDRGEWPQHFGDGTRLSIL.

The chain employs TRBV29-1 and TRBJ2-1; tentative D call: TRBD2 (7 bases). Looked up from germline, CDR1 is SQVTM and CDR2 is ANQGSEA. The CDR3 length is 14 residues. The V end lost 7 bases, the J end lost 9 bases, and 22 bases lay between the germline ends. The CDR3 sequence: CSERDGTGGGEQFF. In DNA, the CDR3 is TGCAGCGAGCGGGACGGAACTGGAGGGGGTGAGCAGTTCTTC.